Presented here are 21 T cell receptor beta chains from one specimen sequenced in a study of T cell clonotyping in hematopoietic cell transplantation (dated by TCRdb to about 2021). Library prep was done by the immunoSEQ multiplex PCR assay. What TCRdb holds here is the immuneACCESS table cut down to in-frame rearrangements. Part of the clones is not present; checked against another copy, under half of the missing clones reflect an unresolved V gene, and the others are unexplained. The sample data list about 36,000 clones, and roughly 88% of these were observed just once. Nearly 2% of the sample rests with the top ten. Sequencing input: peripheral blood mononuclear cells. The receptors were gathered from a woman aged 40 to 55 in good health. Some clones in this sample may be carry-over from other donors' samples.

The chain joins TRBV11-3 to TRBJ2-1; D is uncertain. The V end was cut by 4 bases, the J end by 5 bases, with 6 bases between. Germline loops: CDR1 SGHNT, CDR2 YENEEA. The CDR3 is 12 amino acids. The CDR3 nucleotides read TGTGCCAGCAGCTCACAGAACAATGAGCAGTTCTTC. This encodes CASSSQNNEQFF.

The rearrangement links TRBV11-2 to TRBJ1-1; D possibly corresponds to TRBD1 (5 bases). Germline loops: CDR1 SGHAT, CDR2 FQNNGV. V dropped 0 bases and J dropped 4 bases, with 15 bases sitting between them. CDR3 length equals 16 residues. The CDR3: CASSLDPGGSGTEAFF. CDR3 sequence (DNA): TGTGCCAGCAGCTTAGATCCGGGGGGTAGTGGCACTGAAGCTTTCTTT.

This chain connects TRBV2 to TRBJ1-6; 9 bases line up with TRBD1. The germline gives CDR1 SNHLY, CDR2 FYNNEI. The CDR3 is 15 residues long. V was clipped by 1 base and J by 8 bases; unmatched bases: 3. CDR3 protein: CASSEGDRDDSPLHF. CDR3 DNA: TGTGCCAGCAGTGAAGGGGACAGGGACGATTCACCCCTCCACTTT.

The chain employs TRBV9 and TRBJ2-2, with D perhaps TRBD1 or TRBD2 (6 bases each). Germline CDR1 and CDR2: SGDLS and YYNGEE. With 1 base removed from V and 4 bases from J, the gap between germline ends came to 11 bases. This CDR3 contains 15 residues. In DNA, the CDR3 is TGTGCCAGCAGCGTATTAGGGGGAGGCACCGGGGAGCTGTTTTTT. This sequence encodes CASSVLGGGTGELFF.

This chain links TRBV7-9 with TRBJ1-1; TRBD1 matches 8 bases. The CDR3 length is 13 residues. In germline, CDR1 is SEHNR, CDR2 FQNEAQ (reference sequence). J lost 6 bases, V lost 5 bases, and 5 bases had no gene match. The CDR3 protein is CASSSRTGPEAFF. As DNA, the CDR3 is TGTGCCAGCAGCAGCCGGACAGGGCCTGAAGCTTTCTTT.

This chain connects TRBV2 to TRBJ2-7; 10 nucleotides line up with TRBD1. V lost 6 bases and J lost 5; bases outside the gene matches: 7. The germline V gene encodes CDR1 SNHLY and CDR2 FYNNEI. This CDR3 is 14 amino acids long. CDR3 residues: CASRTGQGNDEQYF. The CDR3 DNA follows: TGTGCCAGCAGGACGGGACAGGGGAACGACGAGCAGTACTTC.

J is TRBJ2-1 and V is TRBV4-3; 10 bases fit TRBD1. This CDR3 has 16 residues. Germline values: CDR1 LGHNA, CDR2 YSLEER. The V segment lost 2 bases and the J segment 3 bases; nucleotides outside the gene matches: 4. Here the CDR3 reads CASSQSTGGVYNEQFF. CDR3 sequence (DNA): TGCGCCAGCAGCCAATCGACAGGGGGCGTCTACAATGAGCAGTTCTTC.

This clone came up a few times. The chain combines TRBV28 with TRBJ1-2; 8 nucleotides match TRBD1. V gave up 6 bases and J gave up 6 bases; unmatched junction bases: 9. The CDR3 consists of 14 residues. Germline V gene lookup returns CDR1 MDHEN and CDR2 SYDVKM. The CDR3 reads CASRAIDRGHGYTF. DNA for the CDR3: TGTGCCAGCAGGGCGATAGACAGGGGCCATGGCTACACCTTC.

The chain is built from TRBV10-1 and TRBJ2-7; TRBD1 aligns across 10 bases. Germline V lookup: CDR1 WNHNN, CDR2 SYGVQD (reference sequence). The CDR3 consists of 14 residues. With 6 bases clipped from V and 7 bases from J, the junction kept 9 bases outside the gene matches. The DNA of the CDR3 is TGCGCCAGCAGCCCGCGACAGGGGGCTCTAGAGCAGTACTTC. Translating gives CASSPRQGALEQYF.

The V gene is TRBV15, the J gene TRBJ2-3; 11 bases line up with TRBD2. This CDR3 spans 16 amino acids. Germline CDR1 reads LNHNV; CDR2 reads YYDKDF (reference sequence). V was clipped by 6 bases and J by 2 bases; unmatched bases: 7. The CDR3 is CATRPGLADFTDTQYF. CDR3 DNA: TGTGCCACCAGACCGGGACTAGCGGATTTCACAGATACGCAGTATTTT.

The chain's CDR3 is CASSVTPGSAGGNTIYF. The CDR3 DNA reads as TGTGCCAGCAGCGTAACCCCGGGAAGCGCGGGTGGAAACACCATATATTTT. The V and J genes are TRBV9 and TRBJ1-3; D is undetermined. Germline assignment: CDR1 SGDLS and CDR2 YYNGEE. V dropped 1 base and J dropped 3 bases, with 17 bases sitting between them. This CDR3 has 17 residues.

V usage is TRBV5-6 and J usage is TRBJ1-4; 7 positions match TRBD1. Germline V gene sequence: CDR1 SGHDT, CDR2 YYEEEE. This CDR3 contains 15 residues. With 3 bases clipped from V and 7 bases from J, the junction kept 9 bases outside the gene matches. CDR3 sequence reads: CASSWADRRVEKLFF. The CDR3 DNA reads as TGTGCCAGCAGCTGGGCGGACAGGCGGGTTGAAAAACTGTTTTTT.

The gene calls are TRBV10-2 and TRBJ1-1, with D hard to call. The V gene lost 7 bases and the J gene lost 0 bases, with 18 bases spanning the gap. Looked up from germline, CDR1 is WSHSY and CDR2 is SAAADI. This CDR3 spans 16 amino acids. The CDR3 DNA follows: TGCGCCAGCACATCAGGAAGCCTCTACATGAACACTGAAGCTTTCTTT. Translation: CASTSGSLYMNTEAFF.

This sequence joins TRBV12-1 and TRBJ2-2; the table's D gene call, TRBD2, was not cross checked with the DNA. TRBV12-1 is assigned pseudogene status. The CDR3 spans 15 residues. CDR3 in amino acids: CALQEGGRGSGELFF. DNA for the CDR3: TGTGCCCTTCAGGAAGGCGGGAGGGGTTCCGGGGAGCTGTTTTTT.

The J gene is TRBJ2-2, the V gene TRBV28; D is perhaps TRBD1 or TRBD2 (5 bases each). Trimming took off 6 bases at V and 5 bases at J, with 22 bases between the two ends. The CDR3 is 17 residues long. Germline V gene sequence: CDR1 MDHEN, CDR2 SYDVKM. In nucleotides, the CDR3 is TGTGCCAGCAGCTCGGGGCGAGACCCGAGGAGTACCGGGGAGCTGTTTTTT. It yields the protein CASSSGRDPRSTGELFF.

CDR3 DNA: TGTGCCAGCTCACCAGCAGGGTCGCGCGAGCAGTACTTC. Protein: CASSPAGSREQYF. V and J are TRBV18 and TRBJ2-7, with a tentative D call TRBD1 (5 bases). There are 13 residues in the CDR3. With 2 bases removed from V and 6 bases from J, the gap between germline ends came to 11 bases. Germline V gives CDR1 KGHSH, CDR2 LQKENI.

V is TRBV11-3 and J is TRBJ2-1; D possibly uses TRBD1 or TRBD2 (7 bases each). The CDR3 runs 15 residues. Germline CDR1 and CDR2: SGHNT and YENEEA. Trimming took off 5 bases at V and 7 bases at J, with 18 bases between the two ends. CDR3 sequence reads: CASSQGGGRGNEQFF. The CDR3 DNA is TGTGCCAGCAGCCAGGGGGGCGGGAGAGGAAATGAGCAGTTCTTC. Supplemented by reference TRBV11-3 and TRBJ2-1, the full variable domain reads EAGVVQSPRYKIIEKKQPVAFWCNPISGHNTLYWYLQNLGQGPELLIRYENEEAVDDSQLPKDRFSAERLKGVDSTLKIQPAELGDSAVYLCASSQGGGRGNEQFFGPGTRLTVL.

V is TRBV7-9 and J is TRBJ2-2; D might be TRBD2 (5 bases). The V end was cut by 6 bases, the J end by 3 bases, with 14 bases between. Germline CDR1 is SEHNR and CDR2 is FQNEAQ (reference sequence). CDR3 length equals 15 residues. The CDR3, as DNA: TGTGCCAGCAGGAGCCCAGCGGCCGACACCGGGGAGCTGTTTTTT. Translated: CASRSPAADTGELFF.

J is TRBJ1-4 and V is TRBV9; TRBD1 matches 9 bases. Germline trimming cut 3 bases from V and 8 bases from J; bases unmatched to any gene: 8. The length of the CDR3 is 15 residues. The germline gives CDR1 SGDLS, CDR2 YYNGEE. The CDR3 loop reads CASSASGTGFEKLFF. In DNA form, the CDR3 reads TGTGCCAGCAGCGCCTCCGGGACAGGGTTCGAAAAACTGTTTTTT.

This clone was picked up one time. CDR3 protein: CASSLLVNSVTGELFF. Here the CDR3 DNA reads TGTGCCAGCAGCTTACTAGTGAACAGCGTGACCGGGGAGCTGTTTTTT. The chain employs TRBV7-8 and TRBJ2-2; unclear D gene. This CDR3 comprises 16 residues. Deletions cut 2 bases from V and 5 bases from J, with 15 bases between. In germline, CDR1 is SGHVS, CDR2 FQNEAQ.

The genes are TRBV15 and TRBJ2-2; 8 bases agree with TRBD2. The CDR3 consists of 14 residues. CDR1 LNHNV and CDR2 YYDKDF come from the germline V gene (reference sequence). Germline trimming cut 3 bases from V and 7 bases from J; bases unmatched to any gene: 4. The CDR3 nucleotides are TGTGCCACCAGCAGCGGGAGGGCGGACGGGGAGCTGTTTTTT. Protein: CATSSGRADGELFF.